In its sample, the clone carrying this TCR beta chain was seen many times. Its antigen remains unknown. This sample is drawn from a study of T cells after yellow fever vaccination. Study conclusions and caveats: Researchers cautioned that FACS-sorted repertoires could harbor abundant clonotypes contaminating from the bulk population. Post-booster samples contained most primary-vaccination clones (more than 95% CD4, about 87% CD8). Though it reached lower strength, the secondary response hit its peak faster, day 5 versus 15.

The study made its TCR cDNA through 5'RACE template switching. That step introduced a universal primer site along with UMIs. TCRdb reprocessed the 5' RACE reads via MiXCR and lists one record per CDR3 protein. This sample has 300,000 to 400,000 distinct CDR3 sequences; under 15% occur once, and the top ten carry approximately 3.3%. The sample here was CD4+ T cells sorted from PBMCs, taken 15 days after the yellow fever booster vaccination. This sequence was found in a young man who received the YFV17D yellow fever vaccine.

CDR3 in DNA: TGTGCCAGCAGTTACGAAGGGCGCTCCTACAATGAGCAGTTCTTC. Its translation is CASSYEGRSYNEQFF. V and J are TRBV6-6 and TRBJ2-1, with unresolved D. This CDR3 region has 15 residues. Trimming removed 2 bases at V and 0 bases at J, with 8 bases between. Germline CDR1 reads MNHNY; CDR2 reads SVGAGI (reference sequence).